The subject of this entry is one T cell receptor (beta chain). Trimming left V 0 bases short and J 1 base short, with 10 bases between. Germline values: CDR1 SGHRS, CDR2 YFSETQ. The CDR3 has 15 amino acids. Per the original data handling: It was from reference gene primer amplification that nucleated cell counts were estimated. Sequencing was performed with immunoSEQ multiplex PCR; in TCRdb, only in-frame clones are kept and a portion is missing. That table gives V, J and clone size, and the DNA gave D and trimming. Of fewer than 300,000 clones listed, around 86% are singletons. This sample was included in a study of blood T cell repertoires in COVID-19. Study overall: COVID-19 samples collected from the United States, Italy and Spain covered acute and convalescent phases. T cells, B-cell-depleted T cells, or PBMCs provided the cDNA or gDNA that served as material.

Sequenced input: peripheral blood. The source is a woman aged 40 to 50 who had recovered from COVID-19. V is TRBV5-1 and J is TRBJ1-1, with D unclear. The DNA for the CDR3 is TGCGCCAGCAGCTTGGGGGCCCGGGGGAACACTGAAGCTTTCTTT. Encoded protein: CASSLGARGNTEAFF. The complete variable domain, with remaining parts taken from reference TRBV5-1 and TRBJ1-1, reads KAGVTQTPRYLIKTRGQQVTLSCSPISGHRSVSWYQQTPGQGLQFLFEYFSETQRNKGNFPGRFSGRQFSNSRSEMNVSTLELGDSALYLCASSLGARGNTEAFFGQGTRLTVV.